This TCR beta chain was captured by sequencing in a study of T cell repertoires in cytomegalovirus infection. At the level of the study: A matching HLA type, together with CMV infection, was signaled by public TCR beta signatures.

TCRdb ran MiXCR on the reads and lists one entry per CDR3 protein. The data show some 400,000 distinct CDR3 sequences, roughly 20% seen once. Study findings and constraints: HLA-C-restricted TCR beta clonotypes specific for CMV led the ex vivo response. The cumulative frequency of public TCR beta families identified carriers of CMV plus the relevant HLA.

V was cut by 5 bases and J by 5 bases, with 10 bases left in between. CDR1 is SGHTA, CDR2 FQGNSA, per germline. The CDR3 length is 13 residues. This clonotype was counted at least ten times. Antigen: not known. The sequence came from a human donor in good health (CMV status not recorded). Some clones in this sample may be carry-over from other donors' samples. Sequenced material: PBMCs. The rearrangement links TRBV7-2 to TRBJ2-1; maybe TRBD2 (5 bases). The CDR3 here is CASSKPGNNEQFF. CDR3 sequence (DNA): TGTGCCAGCAGCAAGCCGGGAAACAATGAGCAGTTCTTC.